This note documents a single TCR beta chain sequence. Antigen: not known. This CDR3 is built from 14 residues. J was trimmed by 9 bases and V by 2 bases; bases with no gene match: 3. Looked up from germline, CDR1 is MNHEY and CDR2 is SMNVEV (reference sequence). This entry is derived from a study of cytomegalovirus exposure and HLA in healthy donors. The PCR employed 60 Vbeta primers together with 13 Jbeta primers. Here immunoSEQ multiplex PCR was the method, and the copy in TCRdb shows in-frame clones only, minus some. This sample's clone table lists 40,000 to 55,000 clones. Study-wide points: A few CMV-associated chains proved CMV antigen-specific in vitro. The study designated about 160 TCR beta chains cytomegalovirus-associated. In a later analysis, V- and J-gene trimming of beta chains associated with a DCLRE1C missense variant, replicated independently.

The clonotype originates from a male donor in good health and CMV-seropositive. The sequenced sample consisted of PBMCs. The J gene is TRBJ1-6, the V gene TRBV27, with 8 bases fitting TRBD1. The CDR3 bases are TGTGCCAGCAGTTTAGAACAGGGGGGTTCACCCCTCCACTTT. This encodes CASSLEQGGSPLHF.